The clone carrying this T cell receptor beta chain was seen a few times. What it binds is not known. TCRdb re-derived calls from the 5' RACE reads in MiXCR, one entry per CDR3 protein. The table records nearly 55,000 distinct CDR3 sequences, approximately 25% of them present only once. The study, taken as a whole, reports: Tumor-infiltrating Treg TCR alpha and beta sequences overlapped most with tumor naive CD4+ T cells, then blood naive.

Material for sequencing was tumor-infiltrating naive CD4+ T cells sorted from the breast tumor. Subset noted: naive CD4+ T cells, CD4+CD45RA+CD25-. This receptor was taken from a female donor with breast cancer.

CDR3 coding DNA: TGCAGTGCTAGAGGAGGACCGGGACATCCGTACGAGCAGTACTTC. Its translation: CSARGGPGHPYEQYF. The chain uses TRBV20-1 and TRBJ2-7; D is perhaps TRBD1 (6 bases). The germline gives CDR1 DFQATT, CDR2 SNEGSKA (reference sequence). V was shortened by 1 base and J by 4 bases, with 17 bases between the two germline ends. CDR3 length: 15 residues.